The following is a T cell receptor (beta chain) sequence with its context. The sample originates from a study of T cell changes during pregnancy in multiple sclerosis. Profiling relied on immunoSEQ multiplex PCR, and the TCRdb table lists in-frame clones only, not all of them. The table shows around 30,000 clones, with approximately 92% occurring only once. This sample comprised CD4+ T cells from peripheral blood mononuclear cells, obtained in the first trimester of pregnancy. This clonotype was sampled from a female donor with multiple sclerosis, enrolled in a pregnancy study.

Here the CDR3 DNA reads TGTGCCAGCAGTTACACCCCGACACTGAACACTGAAGCTTTCTTT. This translates into CASSYTPTLNTEAFF. The rearrangement joins TRBV6-5 to TRBJ1-1; D is unresolved. Germline V gives CDR1 MNHEY, CDR2 SVGAGI. V lost 2 bases and J 0 bases, leaving 10 bases between the germline ends. There are 15 residues in the CDR3.